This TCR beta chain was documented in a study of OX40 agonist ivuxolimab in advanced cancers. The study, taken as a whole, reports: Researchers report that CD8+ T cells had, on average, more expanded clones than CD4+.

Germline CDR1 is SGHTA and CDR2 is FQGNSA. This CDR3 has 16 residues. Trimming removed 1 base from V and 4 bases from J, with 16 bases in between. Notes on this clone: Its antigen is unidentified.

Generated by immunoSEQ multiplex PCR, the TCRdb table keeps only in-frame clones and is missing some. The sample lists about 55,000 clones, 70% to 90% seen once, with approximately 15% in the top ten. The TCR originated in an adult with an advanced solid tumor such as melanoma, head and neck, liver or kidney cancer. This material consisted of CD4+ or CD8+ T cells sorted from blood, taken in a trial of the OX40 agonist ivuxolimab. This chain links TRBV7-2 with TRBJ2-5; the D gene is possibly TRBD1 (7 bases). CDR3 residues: CASSLGINRGGETQYF. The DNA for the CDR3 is TGTGCCAGCAGCTTAGGGATAAACAGGGGAGGAGAGACCCAGTACTTC.